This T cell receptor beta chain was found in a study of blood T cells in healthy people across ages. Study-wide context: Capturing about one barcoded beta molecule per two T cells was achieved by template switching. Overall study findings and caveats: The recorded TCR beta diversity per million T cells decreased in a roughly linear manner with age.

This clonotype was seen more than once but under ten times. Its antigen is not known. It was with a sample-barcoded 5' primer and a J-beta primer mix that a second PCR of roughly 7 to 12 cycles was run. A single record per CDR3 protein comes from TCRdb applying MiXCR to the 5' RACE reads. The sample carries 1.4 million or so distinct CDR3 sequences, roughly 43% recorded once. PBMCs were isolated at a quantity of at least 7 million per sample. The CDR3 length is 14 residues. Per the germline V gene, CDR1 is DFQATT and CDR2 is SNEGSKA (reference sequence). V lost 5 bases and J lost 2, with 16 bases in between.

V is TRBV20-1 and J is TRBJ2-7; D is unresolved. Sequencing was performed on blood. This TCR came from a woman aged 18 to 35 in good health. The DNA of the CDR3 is TGCAGTGCTGGTGGATTCGGCAGCCCCTACGAGCAGTACTTC. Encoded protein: CSAGGFGSPYEQYF.